This T cell receptor beta chain comes out of a study of T cell changes during pregnancy in multiple sclerosis. Some clones are missing from TCRdb's copy, which holds only in-frame ones; the method was immunoSEQ multiplex PCR. This sample yields around 50,000 clones, of which about 92% are seen a single time; under 0.85% belongs to the top ten. CDR3 length equals 17 residues. The trim removed 5 bases at V and 0 bases at J, leaving 9 bases unmatched. Germline lookup yields CDR1 SGHTA and CDR2 FQGNSA. The material was CD4+ T cells from peripheral blood mononuclear cells, obtained in the third trimester of pregnancy. V usage is TRBV7-2 and J usage is TRBJ1-3; 8 bases match TRBD1. The source of this sequence is a female donor with multiple sclerosis, enrolled in a pregnancy study. The CDR3 nucleotides are TGTGCCAGCAGCCCTCGACAGGGGCGGACCTCTGGAAACACCATATATTTT. As protein: CASSPRQGRTSGNTIYF.